Given below is one T cell receptor beta chain in context. The table lists this clone with many counts. This receptor's antigen is unknown. Base-call qualities are not available, and no considerably larger clone is one nucleotide away. Library method: PCR. Sequencing used an Illumina HiSeq 4000. High-throughput sequencing was used to profile the CDR3 region of the TCR beta-chain in every patient. Per the authors' processing: The researchers built a classifier to tell apart papillary thyroid cancer patients with distant metastasis, based on CDR3 differences among clinicopathological groups. The Shannon index was used to measure repertoire diversity, and the Morisita-Horn index was used to measure how similar tumor and blood repertoires were. The public sequencing data were trimmed at Q25 with fastp and processed into clonotypes with MiXCR by TCRdb, which kept only in-frame beta chains. TCRdb, not the original authors, processed these V and J calls. The sample has tens of thousands of clones on record, roughly 14% of them singletons. Together, the top ten hold around 16% of the sample.

This sample is part of a study of metastatic and nonmetastatic thyroid tumors (TCRdb year 2020). Describing the broader study: The researchers compared repertoires between peripheral blood samples and tumor or nodule tissue samples from patients with malignant or benign thyroid disease.

No treatment had been received by any patient before thyroid surgery. The study retrospectively analysed patient clinical samples collected from about 2012 to 2019 using T-cell receptor beta sequencing. What the research found in general, with its limitations: In both blood and tumor samples, TCR beta diversity was reported to be significantly higher in malignant tumors than in benign nodules.

Looking up the germline V gene yields CDR1 MDHEN and CDR2 SYDVKM. Inclusive of the bounding cysteine and phenylalanine, the CDR3 is 15 residues long. The only DNA kept is the CDR3, 45 bases in frame from the first base. V sheds 7 bases and J sheds 1 base, leaving 13 bases between their ends. The rearranged segments are TRBV28 and TRBJ2-2, with the D gene too uncertain to name. The receptor's source is a male donor with papillary thyroid cancer or a benign thyroid nodule (not recorded which). Some clones in this sample may be carry-over from other donors' samples. Material for sequencing was blood. This receptor has the CDR3 CASISNPVNTGELFF. The DNA reads as follows: TGTGCCAGCATCTCAAACCCGGTGAACACCGGGGAGCTGTTTTTT. Reference TRBV28 and TRBJ2-2 proteins supply the regions before and after the CDR3; the full variable domain is: DVKVTQSSRYLVKRTGEKVFLECVQDMDHENMFWYRQDPGLGLRLIYFSYDVKMKEKGDIPEGYSVSREKKERFSLILESASTNQTSMYLCASISNPVNTGELFFGEGSRLTVL.